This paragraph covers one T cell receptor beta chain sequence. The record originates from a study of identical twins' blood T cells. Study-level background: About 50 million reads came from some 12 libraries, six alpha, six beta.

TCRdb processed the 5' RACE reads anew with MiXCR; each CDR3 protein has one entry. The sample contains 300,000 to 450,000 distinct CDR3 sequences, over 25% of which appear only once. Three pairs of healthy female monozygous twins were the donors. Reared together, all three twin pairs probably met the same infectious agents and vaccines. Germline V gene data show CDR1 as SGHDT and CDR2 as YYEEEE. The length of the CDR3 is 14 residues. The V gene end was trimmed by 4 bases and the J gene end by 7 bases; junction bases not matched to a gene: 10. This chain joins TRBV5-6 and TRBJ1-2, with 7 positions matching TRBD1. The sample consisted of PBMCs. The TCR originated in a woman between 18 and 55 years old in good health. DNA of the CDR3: TGTGCCAGCAGCCTTGACAGGGCCCTCGTTGGCTACACCTTC. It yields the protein CASSLDRALVGYTF.